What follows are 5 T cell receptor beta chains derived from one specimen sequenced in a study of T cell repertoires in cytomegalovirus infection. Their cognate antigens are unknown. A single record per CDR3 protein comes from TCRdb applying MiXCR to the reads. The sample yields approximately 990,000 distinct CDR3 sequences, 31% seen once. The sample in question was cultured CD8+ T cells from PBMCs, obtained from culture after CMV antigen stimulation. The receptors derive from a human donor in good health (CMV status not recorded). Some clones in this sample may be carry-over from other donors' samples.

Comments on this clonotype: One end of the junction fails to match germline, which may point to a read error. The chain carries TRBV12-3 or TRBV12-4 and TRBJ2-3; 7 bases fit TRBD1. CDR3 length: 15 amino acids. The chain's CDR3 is CVSRERGLGTDTQYF. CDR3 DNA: TGTGTCAGCAGAGAAAGGGGGCTTGGCACAGATACGCAGTATTTT.

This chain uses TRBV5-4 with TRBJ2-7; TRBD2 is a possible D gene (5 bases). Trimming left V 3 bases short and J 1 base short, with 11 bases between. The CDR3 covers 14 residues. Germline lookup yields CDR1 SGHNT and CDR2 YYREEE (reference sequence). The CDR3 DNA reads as TGTGCCAGCAGCTCTCCGGAGGAATCCTACGAGCAGTACTTC. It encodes CASSSPEESYEQYF.

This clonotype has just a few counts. The CDR3 is CASTGVRGLEETQYF. CDR3 bases: TGTGCCAGCACCGGAGTTAGGGGCCTAGAAGAGACCCAGTACTTC. This chain connects TRBV6-1 to TRBJ2-5; the D gene is possibly TRBD1 (5 bases). V shed 7 bases and J shed 3 bases, with 18 bases lying between them. The CDR3 runs 15 residues. The germline CDR1 and CDR2 sequences are MNHNS and SASEGT.

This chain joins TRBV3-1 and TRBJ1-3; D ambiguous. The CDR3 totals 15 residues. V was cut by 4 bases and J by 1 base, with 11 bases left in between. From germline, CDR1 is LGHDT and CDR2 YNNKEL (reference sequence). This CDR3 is CASSLPLGSGNTIYF. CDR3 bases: TGTGCCAGCAGCCTCCCGCTGGGTTCTGGAAACACCATATATTTT.

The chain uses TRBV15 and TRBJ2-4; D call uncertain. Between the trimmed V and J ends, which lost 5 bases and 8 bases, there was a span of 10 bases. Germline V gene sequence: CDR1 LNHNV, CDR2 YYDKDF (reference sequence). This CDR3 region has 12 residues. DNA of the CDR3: TGTGCCACCAGCTCTGGCTGGGACATTCAGTACTTC. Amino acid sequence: CATSSGWDIQYF.